The subject of this entry is one TCR beta chain. This sample was included in a study of T cell changes during pregnancy in multiple sclerosis. The J segment lost 7 bases and the V segment lost 4 bases, leaving 5 bases of the junction unmatched. The CDR3 consists of 13 residues. The germline CDR1 and CDR2 sequences are MNHEY and SVGAGI. Generated by immunoSEQ multiplex PCR, the TCRdb table keeps only in-frame clones and is missing some. The table has roughly 86,000 clones, approximately 92% seen once; the top ten hold over 2%. This specimen was peripheral blood, taken in the first trimester of pregnancy. This TCR was sampled from a female donor with multiple sclerosis, enrolled in a pregnancy study. The chain carries TRBV6-5 and TRBJ2-7, with 9 bases aligning to TRBD1. CDR3: CASSWDRVGEQYF. As DNA, the CDR3 is TGTGCCAGCAGTTGGGACAGGGTAGGGGAGCAGTACTTC.